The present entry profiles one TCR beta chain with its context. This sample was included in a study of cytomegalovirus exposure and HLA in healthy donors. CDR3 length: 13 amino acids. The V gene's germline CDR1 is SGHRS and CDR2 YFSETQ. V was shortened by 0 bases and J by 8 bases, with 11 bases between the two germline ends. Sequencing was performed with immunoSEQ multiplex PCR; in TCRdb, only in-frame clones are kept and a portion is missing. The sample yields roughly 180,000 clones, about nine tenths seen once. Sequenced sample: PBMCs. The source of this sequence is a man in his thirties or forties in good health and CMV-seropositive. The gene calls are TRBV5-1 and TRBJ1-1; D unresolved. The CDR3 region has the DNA TGCGCCAGCAGCTTGGAAGCAGCCGCCGAAGCTTTCTTT. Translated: CASSLEAAAEAFF.